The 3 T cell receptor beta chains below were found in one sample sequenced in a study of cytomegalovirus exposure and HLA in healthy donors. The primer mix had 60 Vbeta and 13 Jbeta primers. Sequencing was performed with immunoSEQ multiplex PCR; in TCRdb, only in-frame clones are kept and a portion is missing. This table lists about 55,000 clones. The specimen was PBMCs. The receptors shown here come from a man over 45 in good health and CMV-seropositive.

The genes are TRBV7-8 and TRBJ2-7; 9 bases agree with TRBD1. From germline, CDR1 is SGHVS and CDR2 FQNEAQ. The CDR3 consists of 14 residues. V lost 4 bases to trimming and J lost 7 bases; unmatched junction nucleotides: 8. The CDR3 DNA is TGTGCCAGCAGCTCCGGGACAGGGCCATGGGAGCAGTACTTC. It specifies CASSSGTGPWEQYF.

The CDR3 spells CASSRGGVDYEQYF. In nucleotides, the CDR3 is TGCGCCAGCAGCCGCGGAGGGGTGGACTACGAGCAGTACTTC. The genes are TRBV5-1 and TRBJ2-7, with a weak D call TRBD2 (6 bases). Looked up from germline, CDR1 is SGHRS and CDR2 is YFSETQ. This CDR3 contains 14 residues. The V gene lost 4 bases and the J gene lost 3 bases, with 14 bases spanning the gap.

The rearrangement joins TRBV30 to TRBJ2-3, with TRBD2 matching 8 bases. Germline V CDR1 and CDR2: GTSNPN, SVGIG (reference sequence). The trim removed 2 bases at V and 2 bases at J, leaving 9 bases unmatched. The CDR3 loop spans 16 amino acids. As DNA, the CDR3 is TGTGCCTGGAGTCGCGGATTAGCGGGGACCACAGATACGCAGTATTTT. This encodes CAWSRGLAGTTDTQYF.